Included here is one T cell receptor beta chain sequence, with context. The data belong to a study of blood T cell repertoires in COVID-19. With 3 bases clipped from V and 7 bases from J, the junction kept 14 bases outside the gene matches. The CDR3 loop spans 16 amino acids. Germline V CDR1 and CDR2: LNHDA, SQIVND (reference sequence). Clones were sequenced by immunoSEQ multiplex PCR, and TCRdb holds only the in-frame ones, with some missing. In the table there are about 260,000 clones, approximately 80% of which are singletons. The sequencing input was peripheral blood. The rearrangement links TRBV19 to TRBJ2-7; 8 positions agree with TRBD1. The receptor comes from a human donor in a cohort sampled during active COVID-19. The CDR3 here is CASSIKHGTGQREQYF. As DNA, the CDR3 is TGTGCCAGTAGTATTAAGCACGGGACAGGTCAACGAGAGCAGTACTTC.